A selection of T cell receptor beta chains follows, all from one sample in a study of a mutant IDH1 vaccine in newly diagnosed glioma. Assay used: immunoSEQ multiplex PCR; TCRdb lists only in-frame clones, some missing. The sample holds some 63,000 clones, 74% seen once. No antigen is known for these receptors. Sample: PBMCs, taken from a glioma patient whose treatment included an IDH1 peptide vaccine. The receptors derive from a man in his fifties or sixties with glioma. CDR3s leave out the opening cysteine and the closing phenylalanine or tryptophan.

TRBV7-9 ASSLNADRAKGHEQF
TRBV2 ASKGGGYNEQF
TRBV4-1 ASSPIYKTYNSPLH
TRBV6-5 ASSYSGAQETQY
TRBV5-5 ASSLATGDPYEQY
TRBV7-9 ASGTGEQY
TRBV7-9 ASSLPTGALYGYT
TRBV21-1 ASSKGTDTQY
TRBV19 ASSISREGQTQY
TRBV7-3 ASSLTNGAYEQY
TRBV6-1 ASRGNGYT
TRBV29-1 SVEGGGDTGELF
TRBV10-3 AISEKGGPGSNQPQH
TRBV5-6 ASSLNRLGGVNTEAF
TRBV7-2 ASSAYSNQPQH
TRBV9 ASGQGGDNSPLH
TRBV6-1 ASSEGLWETQY
TRBV2 ASRADRNTEAF
TRBV7-6 ASSLGTGDNEQF
TRBV18 ASSLSPWTGISTEAF
TRBV4-2 ASSQERGALGSEAF
TRBV6-6 ASSYSDISNQPQH
TRBV29-1 SVVRPRGAEGTEAF
TRBV2 ASIGGAGETQY
TRBV7-2 ASSPGAAGGQPQH
TRBV2 ASVITWNQPQH
TRBV7-8 ASSQQGSRGNQPQH
TRBV30 AWSPRGQGSQPQH
TRBV7-2 ASSPRGLAKNIQY
TRBV6-4 ASSERGSPQH
TRBV6-5 ASSYGQTYNDEQF
TRBV4-1 ASSHTGTVAF
TRBV30 AWSVQAGVNEQF
TRBV2 ASTFSGTENYGYT
TRBV30 AWRSAANTGELF
TRBV7-2 ASSLDRDRDGYT
TRBV18 ASSARGGDTEAF
TRBV18 ASSFGQGGYEQY
TRBV5-4 ASSLRLGGSTDTQY
TRBV29-1 SVEGQGGQPQH
TRBV29-1 SFQGPWSYEQY
TRBV5-4 ASSLTGGGDTQY
TRBV6-1 ASSDAGGTGVQPQH
TRBV28 ASSPGTLHEKLF
TRBV6-5 ASKERVEY
TRBV6-5 ASSYAGEQY
TRBV28 ASSGGRVNTEAF
TRBV6-5 ASSRQGYEQY
TRBV4-2 ASSQDGAGANVLT
TRBV7-6 ASSRERTGSTDTQY
TRBV4-1 ASSQDTGVYMNTEAF